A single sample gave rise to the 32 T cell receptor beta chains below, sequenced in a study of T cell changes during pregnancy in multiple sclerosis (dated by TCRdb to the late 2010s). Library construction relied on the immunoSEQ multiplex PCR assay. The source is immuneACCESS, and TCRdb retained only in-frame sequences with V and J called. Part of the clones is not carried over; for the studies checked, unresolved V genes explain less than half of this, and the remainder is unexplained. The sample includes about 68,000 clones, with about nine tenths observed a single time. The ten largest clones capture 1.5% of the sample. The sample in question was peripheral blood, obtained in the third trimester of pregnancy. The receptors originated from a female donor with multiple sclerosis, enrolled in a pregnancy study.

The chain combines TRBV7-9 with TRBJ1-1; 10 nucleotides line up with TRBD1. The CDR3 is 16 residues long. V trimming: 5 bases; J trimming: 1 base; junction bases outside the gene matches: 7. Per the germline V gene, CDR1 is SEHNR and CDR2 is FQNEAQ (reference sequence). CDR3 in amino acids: CASSRDRGGSNTEAFF. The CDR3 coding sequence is TGTGCCAGCAGCCGGGACAGGGGAGGTTCGAACACTGAAGCTTTCTTT. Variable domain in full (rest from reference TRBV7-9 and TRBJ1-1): DTGVSQNPRHKITKRGQNVTFRCDPISEHNRLYWYRQTLGQGPEFLTYFQNEAQLEKSRLLSDRFSAERPKGSFSTLEIQRTEQGDSAMYLCASSRDRGGSNTEAFFGQGTRLTVV.

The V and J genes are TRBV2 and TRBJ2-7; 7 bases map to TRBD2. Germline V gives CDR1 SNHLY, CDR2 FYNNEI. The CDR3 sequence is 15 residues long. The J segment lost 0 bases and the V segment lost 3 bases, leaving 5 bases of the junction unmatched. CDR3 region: CASSDQAGASYEQYF. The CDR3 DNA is TGTGCCAGCAGTGACCAGGCGGGAGCCTCCTACGAGCAGTACTTC.

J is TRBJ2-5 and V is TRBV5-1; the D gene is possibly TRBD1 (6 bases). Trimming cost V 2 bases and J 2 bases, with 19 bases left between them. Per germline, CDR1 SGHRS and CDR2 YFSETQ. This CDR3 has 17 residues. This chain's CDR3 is CASSFTIQGLEQETQYF. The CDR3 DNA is TGCGCCAGCAGCTTCACGATACAGGGTTTGGAGCAAGAGACCCAGTACTTC.

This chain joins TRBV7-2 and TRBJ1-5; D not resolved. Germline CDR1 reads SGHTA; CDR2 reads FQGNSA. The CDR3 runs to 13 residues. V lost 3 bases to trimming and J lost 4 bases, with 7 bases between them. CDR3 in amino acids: CASSFGQNQPQHF. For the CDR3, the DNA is TGTGCCAGCAGCTTTGGCCAGAATCAGCCCCAGCATTTT. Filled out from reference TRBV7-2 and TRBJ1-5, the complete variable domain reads GAGVSQSPSNKVTEKGKDVELRCDPISGHTALYWYRQSLGQGLEFLIYFQGNSAPDKSGLPSDRFSAERTGGSVSTLTIQRTQQEDSAVYLCASSFGQNQPQHFGDGTRLSIL.

CDR3 amino acids: CASSSLKLNQPQHF. The CDR3 region has the DNA TGCGCCAGCAGCTCACTCAAACTTAATCAGCCCCAGCATTTT. This sequence joins TRBV4-1 and TRBJ1-5; D not certain. Between the trimmed V and J ends, which lost 5 bases and 4 bases, there was a span of 12 bases. CDR3 length: 14 residues. Germline V gives CDR1 MGHRA, CDR2 YSYEKL.

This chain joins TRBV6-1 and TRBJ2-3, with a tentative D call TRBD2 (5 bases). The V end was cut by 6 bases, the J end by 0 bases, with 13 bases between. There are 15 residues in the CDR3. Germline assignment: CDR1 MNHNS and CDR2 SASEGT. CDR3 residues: CASSGMAASTDTQYF. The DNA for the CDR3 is TGTGCCAGCAGCGGGATGGCGGCGAGCACAGATACGCAGTATTTT.

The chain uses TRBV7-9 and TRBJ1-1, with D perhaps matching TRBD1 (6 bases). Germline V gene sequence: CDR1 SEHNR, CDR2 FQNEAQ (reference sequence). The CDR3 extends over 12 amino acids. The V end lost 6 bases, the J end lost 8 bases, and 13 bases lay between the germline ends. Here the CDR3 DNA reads TGTGCCAGCAGTCCCACAGGGCTCGAAGCTTTCTTT. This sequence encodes CASSPTGLEAFF.

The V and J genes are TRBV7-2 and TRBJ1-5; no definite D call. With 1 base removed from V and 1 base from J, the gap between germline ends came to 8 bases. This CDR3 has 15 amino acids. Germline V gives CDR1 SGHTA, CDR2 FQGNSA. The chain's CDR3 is CASSLDGLSNQPQHF. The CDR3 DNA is TGTGCCAGCAGCTTAGACGGACTAAGCAATCAGCCCCAGCATTTT.

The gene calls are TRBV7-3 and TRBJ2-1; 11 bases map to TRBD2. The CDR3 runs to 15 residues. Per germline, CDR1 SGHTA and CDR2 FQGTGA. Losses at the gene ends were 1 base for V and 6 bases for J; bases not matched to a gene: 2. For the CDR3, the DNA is TGTGCCAGCAGCTTAATAGCGGGGGGGCTCAATGAGCAGTTCTTC. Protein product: CASSLIAGGLNEQFF.

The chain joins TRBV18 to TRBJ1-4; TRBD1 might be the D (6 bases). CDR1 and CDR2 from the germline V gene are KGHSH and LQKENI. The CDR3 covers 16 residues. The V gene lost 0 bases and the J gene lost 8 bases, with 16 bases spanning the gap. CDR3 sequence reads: CASSPPGGRQGEKLFF. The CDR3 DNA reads TGTGCCAGCTCACCACCGGGGGGGCGCCAGGGGGAAAAACTGTTTTTT.

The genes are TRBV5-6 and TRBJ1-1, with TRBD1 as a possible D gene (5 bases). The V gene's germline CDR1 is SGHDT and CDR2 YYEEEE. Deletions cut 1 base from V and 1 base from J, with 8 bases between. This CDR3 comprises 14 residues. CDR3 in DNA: TGTGCCAGCAGCTTGCGGGGGACGAACACTGAAGCTTTCTTT. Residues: CASSLRGTNTEAFF.

The DNA for the CDR3 is TGTGCCAGCAGTACCCGGGACAGGGGGGAACAGCCCCAGCATTTT. Amino acids: CASSTRDRGEQPQHF. The chain recombines TRBV6-1 with TRBJ1-5; 11 nucleotides agree with TRBD1. V was pared by 5 bases and J by 7 bases, with 7 bases of the junction left unmatched. The germline CDR1 and CDR2 sequences are MNHNS and SASEGT. This CDR3 is built from 15 residues.

As DNA, the CDR3 is TGTGCCAGCAGCTTAGGGCTCAGTTCCTACGAGCAGTACTTC. Translating it yields CASSLGLSSYEQYF. The J gene is TRBJ2-7, the V gene TRBV7-6; D call uncertain. CDR3 length: 14 amino acids. The germline CDR1 and CDR2 sequences are SGHVS and FNYEAQ. Trimming shortened V by 1 base and J by 1 base, and 8 bases separated the two germline ends. The entire variable domain, with the rest obtained from reference TRBV7-6 and TRBJ2-7, is as follows: GAGVSQSPRYKVTKRGQDVALRCDPISGHVSLYWYRQALGQGPEFLTYFNYEAQQDKSGLPNDRFSAERPEGSISTLTIQRTEQRDSAMYRCASSLGLSSYEQYFGPGTRLTVT.

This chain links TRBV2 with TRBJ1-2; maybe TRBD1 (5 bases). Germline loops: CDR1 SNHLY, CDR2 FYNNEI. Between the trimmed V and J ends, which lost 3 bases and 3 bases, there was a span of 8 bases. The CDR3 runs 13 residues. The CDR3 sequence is CASSESGHYGYTF. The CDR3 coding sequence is TGTGCCAGCAGTGAGTCAGGGCACTATGGCTACACCTTC.

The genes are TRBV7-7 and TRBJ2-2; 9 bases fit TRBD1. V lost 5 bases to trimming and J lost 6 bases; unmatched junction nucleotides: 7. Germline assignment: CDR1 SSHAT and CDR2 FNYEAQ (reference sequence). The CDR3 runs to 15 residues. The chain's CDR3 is CASSTGTGRAGELFF. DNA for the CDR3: TGTGCCAGCAGCACCGGGACAGGGCGCGCCGGGGAGCTGTTTTTT.

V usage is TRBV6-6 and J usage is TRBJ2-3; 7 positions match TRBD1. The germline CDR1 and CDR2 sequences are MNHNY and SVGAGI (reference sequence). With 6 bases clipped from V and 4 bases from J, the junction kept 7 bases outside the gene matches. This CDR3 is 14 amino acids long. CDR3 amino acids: CASSRQGGSDTQYF. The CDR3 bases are TGTGCCAGCAGCCGACAGGGTGGCTCAGATACGCAGTATTTT.

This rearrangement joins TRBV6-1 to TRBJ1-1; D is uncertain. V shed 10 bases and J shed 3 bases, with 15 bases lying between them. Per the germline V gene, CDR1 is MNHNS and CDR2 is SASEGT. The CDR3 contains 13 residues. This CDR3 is CANTIQTDTEAFF. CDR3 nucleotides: TGTGCCAACACCATCCAAACAGACACTGAAGCTTTCTTT.

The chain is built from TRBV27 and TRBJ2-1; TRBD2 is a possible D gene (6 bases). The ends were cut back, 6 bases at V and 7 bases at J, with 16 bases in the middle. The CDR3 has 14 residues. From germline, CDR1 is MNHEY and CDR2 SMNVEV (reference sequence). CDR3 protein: CASSSGLNLNEQFF. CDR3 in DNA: TGTGCCAGCAGCTCGGGACTCAATTTGAATGAGCAGTTCTTC.

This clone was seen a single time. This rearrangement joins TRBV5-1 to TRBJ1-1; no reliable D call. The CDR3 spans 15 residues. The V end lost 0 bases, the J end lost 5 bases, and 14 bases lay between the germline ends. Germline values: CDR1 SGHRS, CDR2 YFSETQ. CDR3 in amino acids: CASSLVEGSVTEAFF. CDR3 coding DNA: TGCGCCAGCAGCTTGGTCGAGGGCTCGGTGACTGAAGCTTTCTTT. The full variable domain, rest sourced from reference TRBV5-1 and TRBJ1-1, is KAGVTQTPRYLIKTRGQQVTLSCSPISGHRSVSWYQQTPGQGLQFLFEYFSETQRNKGNFPGRFSGRQFSNSRSEMNVSTLELGDSALYLCASSLVEGSVTEAFFGQGTRLTVV.

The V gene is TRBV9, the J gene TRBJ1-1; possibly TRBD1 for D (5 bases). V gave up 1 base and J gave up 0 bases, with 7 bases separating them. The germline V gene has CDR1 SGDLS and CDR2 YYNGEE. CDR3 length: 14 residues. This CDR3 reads CASSVSGLNTEAFF. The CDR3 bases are TGTGCCAGCAGCGTATCAGGGTTGAACACTGAAGCTTTCTTT.

The CDR3 DNA reads TGTGCCAGCAGTGTCGACAGCAACTATGGCTACACCTTC. Amino acids: CASSVDSNYGYTF. The gene calls are TRBV6-5 and TRBJ1-2; D may be TRBD1 (5 bases). Germline V gene data show CDR1 as MNHEY and CDR2 as SVGAGI. This CDR3 comprises 13 residues. Trimming left V 5 bases short and J 2 bases short, with 9 bases between.

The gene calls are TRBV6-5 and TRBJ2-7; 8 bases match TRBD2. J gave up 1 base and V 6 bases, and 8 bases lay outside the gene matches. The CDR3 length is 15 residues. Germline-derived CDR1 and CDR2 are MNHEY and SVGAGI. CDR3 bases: TGTGCCAGCAGGGTTAGCGGGAAACTTTCCTACGAGCAGTACTTC. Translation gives CASRVSGKLSYEQYF.

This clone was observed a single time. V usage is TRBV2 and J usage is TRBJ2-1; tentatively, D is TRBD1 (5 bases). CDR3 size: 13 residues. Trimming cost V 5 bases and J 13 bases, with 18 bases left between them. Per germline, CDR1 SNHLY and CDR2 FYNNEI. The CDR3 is CASSPSSTVEQFF. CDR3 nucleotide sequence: TGTGCCAGCAGTCCGTCCTCGACAGTGGAACAGTTCTTC.

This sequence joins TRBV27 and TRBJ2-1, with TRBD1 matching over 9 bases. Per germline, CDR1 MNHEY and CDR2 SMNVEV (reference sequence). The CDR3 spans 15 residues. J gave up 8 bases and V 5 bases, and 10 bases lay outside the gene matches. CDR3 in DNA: TGTGCCAGCAGTGCAACCGGGACAGGGCTCTATGAGCAGTTCTTC. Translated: CASSATGTGLYEQFF.

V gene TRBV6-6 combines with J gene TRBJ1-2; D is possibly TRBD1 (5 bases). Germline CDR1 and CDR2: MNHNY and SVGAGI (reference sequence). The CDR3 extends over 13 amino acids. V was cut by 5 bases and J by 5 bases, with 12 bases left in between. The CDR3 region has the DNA TGTGCCAGCAGTCAAGGGACTGCTTATGGCTACACCTTC. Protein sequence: CASSQGTAYGYTF.

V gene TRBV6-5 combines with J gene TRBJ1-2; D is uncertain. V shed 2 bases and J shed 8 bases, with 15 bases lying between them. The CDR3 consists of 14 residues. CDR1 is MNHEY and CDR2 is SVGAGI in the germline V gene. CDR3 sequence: CASSYEGSVRGYTF. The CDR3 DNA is TGTGCCAGCAGTTACGAGGGCAGCGTCAGGGGCTACACCTTC.

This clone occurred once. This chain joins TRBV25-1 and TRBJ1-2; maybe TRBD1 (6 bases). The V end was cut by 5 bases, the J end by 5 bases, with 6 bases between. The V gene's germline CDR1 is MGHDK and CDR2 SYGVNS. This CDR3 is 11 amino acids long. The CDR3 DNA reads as TGTGCCAGCAGTACAGGGTATGGCTACACCTTC. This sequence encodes CASSTGYGYTF.

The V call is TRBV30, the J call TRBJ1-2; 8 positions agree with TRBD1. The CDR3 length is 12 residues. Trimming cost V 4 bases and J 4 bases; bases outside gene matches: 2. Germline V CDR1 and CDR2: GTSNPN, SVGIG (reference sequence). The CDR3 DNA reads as TGTGCCTGGAAGGGGACAGGCTATGGCTACACCTTC. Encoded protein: CAWKGTGYGYTF. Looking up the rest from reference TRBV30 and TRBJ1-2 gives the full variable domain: SQTIHQWPATLVQPVGSPLSLECTVEGTSNPNLYWYRQAAGRGLQLLFYSVGIGQISSEVPQNLSASRPQDRQFILSSKKLLLSDSGFYLCAWKGTGYGYTFGSGTRLTVV.

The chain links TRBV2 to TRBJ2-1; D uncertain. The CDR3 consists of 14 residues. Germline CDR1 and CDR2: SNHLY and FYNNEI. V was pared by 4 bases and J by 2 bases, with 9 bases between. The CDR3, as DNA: TGTGCCAGCAGTGGGCAGGTTGCCTACAATGAGCAGTTCTTC. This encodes CASSGQVAYNEQFF.

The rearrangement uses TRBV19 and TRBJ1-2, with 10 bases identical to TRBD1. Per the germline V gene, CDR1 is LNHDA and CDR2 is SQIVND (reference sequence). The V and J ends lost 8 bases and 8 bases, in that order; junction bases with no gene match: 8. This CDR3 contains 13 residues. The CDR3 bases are TGTGCCAGTTTGCGACAGGGGGCGGGCGGCTACACCTTC. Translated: CASLRQGAGGYTF.

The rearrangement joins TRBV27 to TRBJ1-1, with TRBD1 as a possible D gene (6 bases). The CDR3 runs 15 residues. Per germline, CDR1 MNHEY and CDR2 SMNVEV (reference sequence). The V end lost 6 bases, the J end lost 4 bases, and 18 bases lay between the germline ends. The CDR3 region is CASSPSNRVGTEAFF. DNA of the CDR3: TGTGCCAGCAGCCCATCCAACAGGGTTGGCACTGAAGCTTTCTTT.

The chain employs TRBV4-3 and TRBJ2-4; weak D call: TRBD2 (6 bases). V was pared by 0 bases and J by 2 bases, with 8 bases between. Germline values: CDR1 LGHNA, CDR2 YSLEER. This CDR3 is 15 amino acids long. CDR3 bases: TGCGCCAGCAGCCAAGATGGAGGGACCAAAAACATTCAGTACTTC. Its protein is CASSQDGGTKNIQYF.